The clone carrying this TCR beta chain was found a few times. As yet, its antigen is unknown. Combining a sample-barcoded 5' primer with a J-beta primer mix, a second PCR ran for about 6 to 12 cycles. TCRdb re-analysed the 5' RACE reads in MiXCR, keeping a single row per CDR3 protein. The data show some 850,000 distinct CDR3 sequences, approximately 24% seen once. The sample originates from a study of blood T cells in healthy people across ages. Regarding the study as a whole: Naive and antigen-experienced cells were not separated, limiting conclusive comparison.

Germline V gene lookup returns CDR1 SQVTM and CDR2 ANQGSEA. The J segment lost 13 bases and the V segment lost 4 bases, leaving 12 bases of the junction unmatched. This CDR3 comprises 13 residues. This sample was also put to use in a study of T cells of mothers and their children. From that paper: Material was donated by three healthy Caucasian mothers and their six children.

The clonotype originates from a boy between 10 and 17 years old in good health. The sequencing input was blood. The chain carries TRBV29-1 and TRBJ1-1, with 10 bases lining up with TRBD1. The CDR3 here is CSVALRDRGQNFF. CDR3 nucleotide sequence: TGCAGCGTTGCCCTTAGGGACAGGGGTCAGAATTTCTTT.